The 14 T cell receptor beta chains given below trace back to one sample, sequenced in a study of blood T cell repertoires in COVID-19. Generated by immunoSEQ multiplex PCR, the TCRdb table keeps only in-frame clones and is missing some. The sample holds around 200,000 clones; approximately 90% are singletons and the top ten take approximately 12%. Sequenced material: peripheral blood. These TCRs come from a woman aged 18-35 years who had recovered from COVID-19.

This clone appeared a single time. The genes are TRBV19 and TRBJ2-7; 8 bases are a match to TRBD2. V shed 8 bases, J shed 3 bases, and the junction held 6 bases outside the gene matches. This CDR3 is built from 13 residues. Germline V CDR1 and CDR2: LNHDA, SQIVND (reference sequence). CDR3 loop: CASPAGGVYEQYF. The CDR3 DNA follows: TGTGCCAGTCCCGCGGGGGGTGTCTACGAGCAGTACTTC.

V gene TRBV27 combines with J gene TRBJ2-7, with 9 nucleotides matching TRBD2. Germline values: CDR1 MNHEY, CDR2 SMNVEV (reference sequence). The CDR3 runs 21 residues. After removal of 1 base from V and 2 bases from J, the junction contained 21 bases not matched to a gene. CDR3 in amino acids: CASSLFSGAARIAGATYEQYF. The CDR3 bases are TGTGCCAGCAGTTTATTCTCTGGGGCGGCGCGTATAGCGGGAGCAACCTACGAGCAGTACTTC.

The rearrangement links TRBV27 to TRBJ2-7, with TRBD2 identical over 8 bases. The CDR3 is 16 residues long. The V gene end was trimmed by 5 bases and the J gene end by 3 bases; junction bases not matched to a gene: 12. The germline CDR1 and CDR2 sequences are MNHEY and SMNVEV (reference sequence). CDR3 sequence: CASSPRLREGIYEQYF. Written as DNA, the CDR3 is TGTGCCAGCAGTCCCCGGCTCCGGGAGGGTATCTACGAGCAGTACTTC.

The V call is TRBV24-1, the J call TRBJ2-5; 8 bases align to TRBD2. The CDR3 has 16 amino acids. The V and J ends lost 4 bases and 0 bases, in that order; junction bases with no gene match: 6. The germline V gene encodes CDR1 KGHDR and CDR2 SFDVKD. The CDR3 is CATSESGGGYQETQYF. CDR3 DNA sequence: TGTGCCACCAGTGAGTCCGGGGGGGGGTACCAAGAGACCCAGTACTTC.

This clone showed up just once. V is TRBV4-3 and J is TRBJ2-3; TRBD1 matches 11 bases. Germline V gives CDR1 LGHNA, CDR2 YSLEER. V was pared by 2 bases and J by 4 bases, with 2 bases of the junction left unmatched. The CDR3 is 15 amino acids. The CDR3 nucleotides are TGCGCCAGCAGCCAACGGGACAGGGGGGCAGATACGCAGTATTTT. Its protein product is CASSQRDRGADTQYF.

The genes are TRBV7-3 and TRBJ2-1, with a possible D match to TRBD2 (5 bases). This CDR3 has 14 amino acids. The germline gives CDR1 SGHTA, CDR2 FQGTGA. Trimming left V 1 base short and J 9 bases short, with 13 bases between. The CDR3 region has the DNA TGTGCCAGCAGCTTAAACGGGAATACGGGTGAGCAGTTCTTC. Translated, it gives CASSLNGNTGEQFF. Using reference TRBV7-3 and TRBJ2-1 for the parts outside the CDR3, the full variable domain is GAGVSQTPSNKVTEKGKYVELRCDPISGHTALYWYRQSLGQGPEFLIYFQGTGAADDSGLPNDRFFAVRPEGSVSTLKIQRTERGDSAVYLCASSLNGNTGEQFFGPGTRLTVL.

The V and J genes are TRBV21-1 and TRBJ1-6; TRBD1 is the table's D call, not checked against the DNA. TRBV21-1 is designated a pseudogene. This CDR3 spans 18 amino acids. CDR3 amino acids: CASSKLPGVDRDDSPLHF. CDR3 bases: TGTGCCAGCTCGAAGCTCCCTGGGGTGGACAGGGATGATTCACCCCTCCACTTT.

This clone showed up just once. This sequence joins TRBV7-8 and TRBJ2-7; possibly TRBD1 for D (6 bases). The CDR3 runs 15 residues. The germline V and J ends were trimmed by 3 bases and 6 bases, with 18 bases remaining between them. In germline, CDR1 is SGHVS, CDR2 FQNEAQ. In nucleotides, the CDR3 is TGTGCCAGCAGCTTCACGACAGGCGCTAAGGGCGAGCAGTACTTC. It specifies CASSFTTGAKGEQYF.

This clone has only one observation. CDR3 bases: TGTGCCAGCAGCCAAGCCTTAGGCGGGAGGGTTTCCCACGAGCAGTACTTC. Protein product: CASSQALGGRVSHEQYF. The rearrangement uses TRBV3-1 (or the pseudogene TRBV3-2) and TRBJ2-7, with TRBD2 matching 9 bases. From germline, CDR1 is LGHDT and CDR2 YNNKEL (reference sequence). The length of the CDR3 is 17 residues. J gave up 5 bases and V 1 base, and 12 bases lay outside the gene matches.

This clone has only one observation. The genes are TRBV6-5 and TRBJ1-3; 8 positions agree with TRBD1. Germline V lookup: CDR1 MNHEY, CDR2 SVGAGI. J gave up 2 bases and V 4 bases, and 4 bases lay outside the gene matches. The CDR3 is made up of 15 amino acids. This CDR3 is CASSWSGGPGNTIYF. CDR3 nucleotide sequence: TGTGCCAGCAGTTGGTCAGGGGGCCCTGGAAACACCATATATTTT.

The V call is TRBV10-1, the J call TRBJ2-7, with TRBD1 matching over 7 bases. V lost 10 bases, J lost 5 bases, and 8 bases stayed unmatched. Germline V CDR1 and CDR2: WNHNN, SYGVQD (reference sequence). The CDR3 extends over 12 amino acids. The CDR3 nucleotides read TGCGCCATCGTCCCGAGGGGGCACGAGCAGTACTTC. Its protein is CAIVPRGHEQYF.

The genes are TRBV20-1 and TRBJ2-3; D call uncertain. V shed 4 bases and J shed 5 bases, with 4 bases lying between them. Germline V lookup: CDR1 DFQATT, CDR2 SNEGSKA (reference sequence). The CDR3 sequence is 10 residues long. The CDR3 DNA reads TGCAGTGCTACTATAGATACGCAGTATTTT. Its protein product is CSATIDTQYF.

J is TRBJ2-3 and V is TRBV5-1; D remains ambiguous. The V end lost 5 bases, the J end lost 5 bases, and 12 bases lay between the germline ends. The CDR3 is 13 amino acids. Germline values: CDR1 SGHRS, CDR2 YFSETQ. The CDR3: CASRSSVVDTQYF. DNA for the CDR3: TGCGCCAGCAGAAGCAGCGTCGTAGATACGCAGTATTTT.

V and J are TRBV7-2 and TRBJ2-3; no clear D gene. The CDR3 contains 15 residues. Trimming cost V 4 bases and J 0 bases, with 11 bases left between them. From germline, CDR1 is SGHTA and CDR2 FQGNSA. The CDR3 sequence: CASSSQRGSTDTQYF. CDR3 nucleotides: TGTGCCAGCAGCTCCCAGCGCGGTAGCACAGATACGCAGTATTTT.